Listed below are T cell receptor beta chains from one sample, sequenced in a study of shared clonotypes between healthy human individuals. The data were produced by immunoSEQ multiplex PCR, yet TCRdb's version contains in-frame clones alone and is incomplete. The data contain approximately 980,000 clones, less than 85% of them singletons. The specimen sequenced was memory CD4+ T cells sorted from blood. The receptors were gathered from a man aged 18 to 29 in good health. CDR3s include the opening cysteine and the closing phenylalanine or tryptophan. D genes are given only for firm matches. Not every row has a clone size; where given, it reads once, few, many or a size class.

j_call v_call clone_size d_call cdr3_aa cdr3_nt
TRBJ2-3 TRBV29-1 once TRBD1 CSVLTGTGVTDTQYF TGCAGCGTCCTTACCGGGACAGGAGTCACAGATACGCAGTATTTT
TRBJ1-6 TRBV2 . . CASTPGRPYNSPLHF TGTGCCAGCACACCGGGCAGACCTTATAATTCACCCCTCCACTTT
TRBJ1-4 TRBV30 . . CAWIGQSGEKLFF TGTGCCTGGATAGGACAATCGGGCGAAAAACTGTTTTTT
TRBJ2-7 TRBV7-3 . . CASSPAGSYEQYF TGTGCCAGCAGCCCAGCCGGGTCCTACGAGCAGTACTTC
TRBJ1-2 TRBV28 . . CASDGENYGYTF TGTGCCAGCGACGGGGAAAACTATGGCTACACCTTC
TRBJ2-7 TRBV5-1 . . CASSLGSPGEQYF TGCGCCAGCAGCTTGGGGAGCCCGGGCGAGCAGTACTTC
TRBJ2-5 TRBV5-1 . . CASSANNQETQYF TGCGCCAGCAGTGCGAACAACCAAGAGACCCAGTACTTC
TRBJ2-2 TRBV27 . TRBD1 CASSAQGLGELFF TGTGCCAGCAGCGCACAGGGGCTCGGGGAGCTGTTTTTT
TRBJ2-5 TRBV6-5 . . CASSRRGAGETQYF TGTGCCAGCAGTCGCCGGGGGGCGGGCGAGACCCAGTACTTC
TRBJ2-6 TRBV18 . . CASSPPGGHGANVLTF TGTGCCAGCTCACCCCCCGGGGGGCATGGGGCCAACGTCCTGACTTTC
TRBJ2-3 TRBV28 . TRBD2 CASSLRLAGVSTQYF TGTGCCAGCAGTCTCCGGCTAGCGGGAGTGAGTACGCAGTATTTT
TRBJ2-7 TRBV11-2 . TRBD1 CASKFDRGGYYEQYF TGTGCCAGCAAATTCGACAGGGGGGGATACTACGAGCAGTACTTC
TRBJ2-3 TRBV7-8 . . CASSEVGGSADTQYF TGTGCCAGCAGCGAGGTGGGCGGTAGCGCAGATACGCAGTATTTT
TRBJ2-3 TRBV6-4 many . CASSDASGSTDTQYF TGTGCCAGCAGTGACGCGAGCGGTAGCACAGATACGCAGTATTTT
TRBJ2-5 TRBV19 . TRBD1 CASSMNRGETQYF TGTGCCAGTAGTATGAACAGGGGAGAGACCCAGTACTTC
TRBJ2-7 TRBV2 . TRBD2 CASSSALAVSYEQYF TGTGCCAGCAGTTCAGCCCTAGCGGTCTCCTACGAGCAGTACTTC
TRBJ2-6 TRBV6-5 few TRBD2 CAATSGSSGANVLTF TGTGCCGCGACTAGCGGAAGCTCTGGGGCCAACGTCCTGACTTTC
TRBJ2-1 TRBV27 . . CASSLGVEQFF TGTGCCAGCAGTTTAGGAGTTGAGCAGTTCTTC
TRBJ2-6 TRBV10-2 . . CASSKYDTQSRANVLTF TGCGCCAGCAGTAAATATGACACTCAAAGTCGGGCCAACGTCCTGACTTTC
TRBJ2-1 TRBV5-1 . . CASKSGVGDQSEQFF TGCGCCAGCAAATCCGGGGTCGGGGACCAGAGTGAGCAGTTCTTC
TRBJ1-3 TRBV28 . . CASSLETSRRDTIYF TGTGCCAGCAGTTTAGAGACATCTCGGCGGGACACCATATATTTT
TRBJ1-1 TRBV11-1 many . CASSLEAQRNTEAFF TGTGCCAGCAGCTTAGAGGCACAGAGAAACACTGAAGCTTTCTTT
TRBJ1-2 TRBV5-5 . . CASSLGGGTSYGYTF TGTGCCAGCAGCTTGGGAGGTGGAACCTCCTATGGCTACACCTTC
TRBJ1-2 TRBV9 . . CASSPHQGIDGYTF TGTGCCAGCAGCCCACACCAGGGTATAGATGGCTACACCTTC
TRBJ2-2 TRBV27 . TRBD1 CASSPRDSNTGELFF TGTGCCAGCAGTCCCCGGGACAGTAACACCGGGGAGCTGTTTTTT
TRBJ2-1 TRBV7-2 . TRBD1 CASSRPGQGFNEQFF TGTGCCAGCAGCCGTCCGGGACAGGGGTTCAATGAGCAGTTCTTC
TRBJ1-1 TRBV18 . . CATSIQSSRQPHTEAFF TGTGCCACCTCCATCCAATCTTCAAGACAGCCACACACTGAAGCTTTCTTT
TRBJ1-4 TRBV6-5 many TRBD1 CASSRQGAWGEKLFF TGTGCCAGCAGTCGACAGGGGGCTTGGGGTGAAAAACTGTTTTTT
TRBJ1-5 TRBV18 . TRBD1 CASSPTGQANSNQPQHF TGTGCCAGCTCACCAACAGGACAGGCTAATTCAAATCAGCCCCAGCATTTT
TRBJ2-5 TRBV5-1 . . CASSFGQTLEETQYF TGCGCCAGCAGCTTTGGACAGACCCTCGAAGAGACCCAGTACTTC
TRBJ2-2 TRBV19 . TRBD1 CASSIEQGATGELFF TGTGCCAGTAGTATAGAACAGGGGGCTACCGGGGAGCTGTTTTTT
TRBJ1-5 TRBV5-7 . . CASSFATGRGSNQPQHF TGTGCCAGCAGCTTTGCTACCGGAAGGGGTAGCAATCAGCCCCAGCATTTT
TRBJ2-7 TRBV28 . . CASIDRAYEQYF TGTGCCAGCATCGACAGAGCCTACGAGCAGTACTTC
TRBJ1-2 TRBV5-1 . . CASSLPGTDNYGYTF TGCGCCAGCAGCCTGCCCGGGACGGACAACTATGGCTACACCTTC
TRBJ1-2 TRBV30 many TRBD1 CAWRKSATGGYGYTF TGTGCCTGGAGGAAGAGCGCGACAGGGGGCTATGGCTACACCTTC
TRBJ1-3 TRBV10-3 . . CATSLGNTIYF TGTGCCACCTCCCTAGGAAACACCATATATTTT
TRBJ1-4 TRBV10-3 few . CATTTRPNEKLFF TGTGCCACGACAACCAGGCCGAATGAAAAACTGTTTTTT
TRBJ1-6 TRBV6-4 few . CASSDQRGSPLHF TGTGCCAGCAGTGACCAAAGGGGATCACCCCTCCACTTT
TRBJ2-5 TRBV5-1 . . CASSLAPGEQETQYF TGCGCCAGCAGCTTGGCCCCCGGGGAGCAAGAGACCCAGTACTTC
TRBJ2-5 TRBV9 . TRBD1 CASSVGTGKGQETQYF TGTGCCAGCAGCGTAGGGACAGGGAAGGGGCAAGAGACCCAGTACTTC
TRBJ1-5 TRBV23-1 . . CASSQSRVSKTDGQPQHF TGCGCCAGCAGTCAATCGAGAGTTTCCAAAACGGACGGGCAGCCCCAGCATTTT
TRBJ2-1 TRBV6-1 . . CASTGGGTYNEQFF TGTGCCAGCACCGGTGGGGGTACCTACAATGAGCAGTTCTTC